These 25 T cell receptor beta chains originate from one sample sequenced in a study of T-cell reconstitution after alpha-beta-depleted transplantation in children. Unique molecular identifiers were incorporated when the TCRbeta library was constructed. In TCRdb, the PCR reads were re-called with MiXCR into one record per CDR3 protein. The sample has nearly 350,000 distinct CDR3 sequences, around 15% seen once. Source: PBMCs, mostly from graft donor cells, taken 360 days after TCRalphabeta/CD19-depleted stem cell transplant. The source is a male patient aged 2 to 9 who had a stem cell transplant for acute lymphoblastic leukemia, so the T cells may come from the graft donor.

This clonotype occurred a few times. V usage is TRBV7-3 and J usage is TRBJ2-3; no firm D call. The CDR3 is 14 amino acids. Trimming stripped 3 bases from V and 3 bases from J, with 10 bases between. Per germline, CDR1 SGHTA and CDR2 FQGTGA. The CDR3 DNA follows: TGTGCCAGCAGCTTGAGAGTAGCAACAGATACGCAGTATTTT. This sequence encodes CASSLRVATDTQYF.

CDR3 protein: CASSSPGEGYEQYF. The CDR3 coding sequence is TGTGCCAGCAGTTCCCCGGGGGAGGGCTACGAGCAGTACTTC. The chain combines TRBV28 with TRBJ2-7, with 7 bases aligning to TRBD2. The CDR3 totals 14 residues. Germline V lookup: CDR1 MDHEN, CDR2 SYDVKM. V gave up 4 bases and J gave up 3 bases; unmatched junction bases: 6.

In nucleotides, the CDR3 is TGCGCCAGCAGCCAAGGAGTGGGACACGTCGTCTATGGCTACACCTTC. Encoded protein: CASSQGVGHVVYGYTF. The chain couples TRBV4-1 to TRBJ1-2; TRBD1 might be the D (6 bases). Germline V CDR1 and CDR2: MGHRA, YSYEKL. The CDR3 consists of 16 residues. The V end lost 1 base, the J end lost 4 bases, and 16 bases lay between the germline ends.

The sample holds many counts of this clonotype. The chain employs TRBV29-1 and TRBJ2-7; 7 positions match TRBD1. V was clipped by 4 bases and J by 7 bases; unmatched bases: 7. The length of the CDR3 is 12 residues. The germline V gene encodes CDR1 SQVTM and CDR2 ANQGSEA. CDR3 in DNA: TGCAGCGTTGTCGAGGGGGCGAAGGAGCAGTACTTC. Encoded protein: CSVVEGAKEQYF.

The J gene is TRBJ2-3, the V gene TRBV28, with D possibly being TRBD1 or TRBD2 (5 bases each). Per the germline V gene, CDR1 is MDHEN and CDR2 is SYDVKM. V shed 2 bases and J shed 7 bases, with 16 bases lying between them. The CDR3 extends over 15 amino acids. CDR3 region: CASSLHWDPIYTQYF. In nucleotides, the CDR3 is TGTGCCAGCAGTTTACATTGGGACCCTATCTATACGCAGTATTTT.

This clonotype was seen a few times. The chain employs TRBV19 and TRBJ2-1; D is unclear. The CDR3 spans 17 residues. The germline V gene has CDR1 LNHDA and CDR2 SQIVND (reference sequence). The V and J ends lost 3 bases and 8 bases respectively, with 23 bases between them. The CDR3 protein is CASSIALGVGTKHEQFF. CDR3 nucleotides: TGTGCCAGTAGTATTGCTCTTGGGGTAGGCACTAAGCATGAGCAGTTCTTC.

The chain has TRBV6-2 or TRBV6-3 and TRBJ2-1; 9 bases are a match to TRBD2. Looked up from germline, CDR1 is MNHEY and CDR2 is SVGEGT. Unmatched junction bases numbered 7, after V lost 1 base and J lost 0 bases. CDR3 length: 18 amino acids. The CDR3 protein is CASSYLLAGFSSYNEQFF. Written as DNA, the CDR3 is TGTGCCAGCAGTTACTTACTAGCGGGTTTTAGCTCCTACAATGAGCAGTTCTTC.

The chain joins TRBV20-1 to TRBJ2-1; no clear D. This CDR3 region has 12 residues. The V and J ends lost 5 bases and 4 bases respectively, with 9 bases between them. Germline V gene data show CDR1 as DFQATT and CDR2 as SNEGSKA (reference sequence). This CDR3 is CSAFPSYNEQFF. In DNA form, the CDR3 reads TGCAGTGCTTTCCCTTCGTACAATGAGCAGTTCTTC.

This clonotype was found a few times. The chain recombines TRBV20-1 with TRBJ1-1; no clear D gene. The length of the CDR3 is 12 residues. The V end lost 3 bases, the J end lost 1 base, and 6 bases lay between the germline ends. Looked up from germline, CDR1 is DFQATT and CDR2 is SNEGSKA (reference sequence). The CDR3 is CSASTENTEAFF. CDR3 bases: TGCAGTGCTAGTACCGAGAACACTGAAGCTTTCTTT.

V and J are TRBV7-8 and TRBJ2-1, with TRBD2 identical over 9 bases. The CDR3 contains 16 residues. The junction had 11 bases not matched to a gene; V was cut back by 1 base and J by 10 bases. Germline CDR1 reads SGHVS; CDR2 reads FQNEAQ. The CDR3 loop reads CASSLGSGSGGGEQFF. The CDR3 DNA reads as TGTGCCAGCAGCTTAGGTAGCGGGAGTGGTGGGGGGGAGCAGTTCTTC.

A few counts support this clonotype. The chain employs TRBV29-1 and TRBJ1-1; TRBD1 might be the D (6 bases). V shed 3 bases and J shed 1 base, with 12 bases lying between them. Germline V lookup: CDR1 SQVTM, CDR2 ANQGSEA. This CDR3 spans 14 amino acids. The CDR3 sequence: CSVDRTAQNTEAFF. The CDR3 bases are TGCAGCGTTGACCGGACAGCTCAGAACACTGAAGCTTTCTTT.

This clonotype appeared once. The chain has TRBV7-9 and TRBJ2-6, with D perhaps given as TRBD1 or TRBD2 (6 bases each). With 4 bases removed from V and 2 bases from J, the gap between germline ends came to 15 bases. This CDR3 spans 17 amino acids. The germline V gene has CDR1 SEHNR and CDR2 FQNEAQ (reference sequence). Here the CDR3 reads CASSSLNREAGANVLTF. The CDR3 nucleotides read TGTGCCAGCAGCTCCCTTAACAGGGAGGCTGGGGCCAACGTCCTGACTTTC.

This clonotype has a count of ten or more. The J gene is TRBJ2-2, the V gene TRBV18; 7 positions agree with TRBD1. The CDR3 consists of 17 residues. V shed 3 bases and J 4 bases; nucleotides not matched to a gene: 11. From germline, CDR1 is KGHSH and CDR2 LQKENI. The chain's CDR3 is CASSPLLEGATTGELFF. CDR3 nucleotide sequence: TGTGCCAGCTCACCCCTACTAGAGGGGGCCACCACCGGGGAGCTGTTTTTT.

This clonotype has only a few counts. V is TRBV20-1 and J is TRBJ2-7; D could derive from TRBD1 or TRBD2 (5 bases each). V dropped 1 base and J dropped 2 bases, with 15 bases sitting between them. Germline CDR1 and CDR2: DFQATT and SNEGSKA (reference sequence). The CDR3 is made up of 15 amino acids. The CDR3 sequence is CSARGPGTVTYEQYF. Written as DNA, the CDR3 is TGCAGTGCTAGAGGCCCCGGGACGGTTACCTACGAGCAGTACTTC.

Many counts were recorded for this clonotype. CDR3 amino acids: CASRANTYEQYF. Here the CDR3 DNA reads TGTGCCAGCAGAGCCAACACCTACGAGCAGTACTTC. J is TRBJ2-7 and V is TRBV12-3 or TRBV12-4; D is unresolved. Trimming removed 6 bases from V and 2 bases from J, with 8 bases in between. This CDR3 contains 12 residues.

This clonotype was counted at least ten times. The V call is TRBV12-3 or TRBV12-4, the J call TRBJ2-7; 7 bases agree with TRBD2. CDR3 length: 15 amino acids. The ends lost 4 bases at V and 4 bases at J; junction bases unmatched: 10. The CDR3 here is CASSSSGKMGYEQYF. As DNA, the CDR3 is TGTGCCAGCAGTTCAAGCGGGAAAATGGGGTACGAGCAGTACTTC.

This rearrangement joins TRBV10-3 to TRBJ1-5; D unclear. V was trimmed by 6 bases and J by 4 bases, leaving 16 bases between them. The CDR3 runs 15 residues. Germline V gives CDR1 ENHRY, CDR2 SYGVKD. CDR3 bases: TGTGCCATCAGAGCGGCCGGAGGGCAAAATCAGCCCCAGCATTTT. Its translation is CAIRAAGGQNQPQHF.

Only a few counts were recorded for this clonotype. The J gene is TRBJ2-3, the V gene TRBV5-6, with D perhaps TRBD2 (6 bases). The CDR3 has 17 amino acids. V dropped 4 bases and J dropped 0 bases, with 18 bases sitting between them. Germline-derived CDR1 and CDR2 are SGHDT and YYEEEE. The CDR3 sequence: CASSLATRGGSTDTQYF. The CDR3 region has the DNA TGTGCCAGCAGCCTTGCGACTAGGGGTGGGAGCACAGATACGCAGTATTTT. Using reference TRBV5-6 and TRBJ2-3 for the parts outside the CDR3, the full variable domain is DAGVTQSPTHLIKTRGQQVTLRCSPKSGHDTVSWYQQALGQGPQFIFQYYEEEERQRGNFPDRFSGHQFPNYSSELNVNALLLGDSALYLCASSLATRGGSTDTQYFGPGTRLTVL.

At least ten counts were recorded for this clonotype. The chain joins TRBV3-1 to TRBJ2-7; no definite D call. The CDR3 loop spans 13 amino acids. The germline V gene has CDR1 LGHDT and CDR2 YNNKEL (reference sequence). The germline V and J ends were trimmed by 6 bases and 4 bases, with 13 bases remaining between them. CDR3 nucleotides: TGTGCCAGCAGTTTCGGCGGAGCGTACGAGCAGTACTTC. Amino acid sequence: CASSFGGAYEQYF.

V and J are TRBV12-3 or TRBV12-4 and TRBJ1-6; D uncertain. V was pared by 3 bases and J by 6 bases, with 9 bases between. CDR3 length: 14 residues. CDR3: CASSLGSPNSPLHF. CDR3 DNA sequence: TGTGCCAGCAGTTTGGGCAGTCCTAATTCACCCCTCCACTTT.

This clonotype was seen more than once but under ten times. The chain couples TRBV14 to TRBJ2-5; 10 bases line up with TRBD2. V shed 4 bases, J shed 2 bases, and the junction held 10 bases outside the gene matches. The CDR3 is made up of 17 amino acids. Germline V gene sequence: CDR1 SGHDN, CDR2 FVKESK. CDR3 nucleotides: TGTGCCAGCAGCCCCTCCCCGGGACTAGCGCCTCAAGAGACCCAGTACTTC. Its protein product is CASSPSPGLAPQETQYF.

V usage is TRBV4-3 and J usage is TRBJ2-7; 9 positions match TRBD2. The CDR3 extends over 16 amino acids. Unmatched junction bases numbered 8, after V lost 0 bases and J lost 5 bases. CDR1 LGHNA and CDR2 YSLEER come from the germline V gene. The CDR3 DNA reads TGCGCCAGCAGCCAAGATCTAGGGCTAGCGGGGAACGAGCAGTACTTC. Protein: CASSQDLGLAGNEQYF.

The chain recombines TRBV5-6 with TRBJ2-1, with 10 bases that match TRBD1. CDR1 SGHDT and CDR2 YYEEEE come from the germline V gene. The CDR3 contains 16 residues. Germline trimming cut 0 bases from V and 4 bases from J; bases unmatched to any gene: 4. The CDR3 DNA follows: TGTGCCAGCAGCTTGGTCCCGGACAGGGGGTACAATGAGCAGTTCTTC. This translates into CASSLVPDRGYNEQFF.

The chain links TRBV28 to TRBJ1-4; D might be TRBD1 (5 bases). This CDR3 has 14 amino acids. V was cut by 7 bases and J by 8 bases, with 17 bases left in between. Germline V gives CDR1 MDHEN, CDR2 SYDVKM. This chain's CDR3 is CASKAGGEEEKLFF. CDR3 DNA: TGTGCCAGCAAGGCGGGAGGGGAAGAAGAAAAACTGTTTTTT.

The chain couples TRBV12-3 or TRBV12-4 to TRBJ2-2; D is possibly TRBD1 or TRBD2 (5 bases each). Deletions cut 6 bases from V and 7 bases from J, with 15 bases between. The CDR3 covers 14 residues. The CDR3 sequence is CASSRDGPNGELFF. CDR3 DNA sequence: TGTGCCAGCAGCCGGGACGGTCCGAACGGGGAGCTGTTTTTT.